This T cell receptor beta chain was sequenced for a study of cytomegalovirus exposure and HLA in healthy donors. Study background: The roughly 100 million unique TCR beta sequences, from roughly 170 million T cells, were found by an earlier analysis. Study-level points and caveats: Relative to the approximately 680-donor mean, N-insertions were reportedly fewer in an Asian-associated ancestry cluster in a later analysis. Sequencing depth across donors, presence/absence analyses assumed, was roughly uniform. A previous analysis found most TCR beta V segments productive roughly 87% or roughly 30% of the time.

The CDR3 covers 14 residues. Deletions cut 4 bases from V and 2 bases from J, with 13 bases between. The germline CDR1 and CDR2 sequences are SQVTM and ANQGSEA. Details on this clone: Antigen unknown.

PCR involved 60 Vbeta and 13 Jbeta primers. Clones were read by immunoSEQ multiplex PCR, and TCRdb kept only the in-frame ones, dropping some. Its listing shows 100,000 to 150,000 clones. The TCR sequence derives from a young man in good health and CMV-seronegative. This rearrangement joins TRBV29-1 to TRBJ2-3; no firm D call. Sequences were obtained from PBMCs. In DNA form, the CDR3 reads TGCAGCGTTGCCACCCTAGAGTCCACAGATACGCAGTATTTT. It codes for CSVATLESTDTQYF.